This T cell receptor (beta chain) was sequenced during a study of cytomegalovirus exposure and HLA in healthy donors. Germline V gene data show CDR1 as LNHDA and CDR2 as SQIVND (reference sequence). The CDR3 totals 16 residues. Trimming cost V 6 bases and J 4 bases; bases outside gene matches: 2. The PCR made use of 60 Vbeta and 13 Jbeta primers. Method: immunoSEQ multiplex PCR; TCRdb's copy keeps in-frame clones and lacks some. In total, the table holds 120,000 to 150,000 clones. Sequencing input: PBMCs. This TCR was recovered from a man aged 35 to 55 in good health and CMV-seronegative. This chain connects TRBV19 to TRBJ2-2; 16 bases line up with TRBD2. CDR3 DNA sequence: TGTGCCAGTAGGGGGACTAGCGGGGGGGCCACCGGGGAGCTGTTTTTT. Its translation: CASRGTSGGATGELFF.